The text below deals with one TCR beta chain. Its antigen has not been determined. Base quality data are lacking; no much larger clone is found one base away. Compared with germline, V lacks 3 bases and J lacks 2 bases; bases without a gene match: 4. The CDR1 and CDR2 encoded by the germline V gene are SGDLS and YYNGEE. The CDR3 starts with the cysteine, ends with the phenylalanine, and has 16 residues. The retained sequence is limited to the CDR3, 48 bases, with the frame set at the first base. The cohort was made up of approximately 700 healthy bone marrow donors. At the time of sampling, every cohort member was nominally healthy, though immune exposures that went unrecorded were likely present. The donor tested CMV seropositive, placing the donor among the 290 or so seropositive members of the cohort. A peripheral blood sample was provided by each donor, and peripheral blood mononuclear cells were used for TCR beta sequencing. Genomic DNA extraction from the blood cell samples was performed with the Qiagen DNeasy Blood Extraction Kit.

The sample is drawn from a study of cytomegalovirus exposure and HLA in healthy donors (dated by TCRdb to the late 2010s). Background for the entire study: In an earlier analysis of 587 of the donors, under 300 Gb of sequence data and 95 million to 130 million unique TCR beta sequences from roughly 180 million T cells were reported. Approximately 300 gigabases of sequencing data and approximately 91 million unique TCR sequences made up an early release that covered under 750 HLA-typed donors. Of the roughly 410 genotyped donors, 75% to 85% were placed in the genetic ancestry cluster associated with self-reported Caucasian donors. The study was designed to test whether signatures of past pathogen exposure could be identified by cataloging public T cell receptors. Using immunosequencing, the study profiled T cell repertoires from around 670 subjects and related those repertoires to cytomegalovirus serostatus. A separate validation cohort of over 95 different subjects was used in addition to the approximately 640-subject first cohort. High-throughput TCR immunosequencing, statistical association of individual TCRs with disease status, and machine learning were combined to predict cytomegalovirus infection status. A later analysis re-examined previously published TCR beta repertoires from roughly 720 donors and added high-resolution HLA genotyping to investigate patterns of TCR occurrence. Rather than drawing on any new phenotypic data, the later analysis identified candidate immune exposures from TCR beta sequences and the way those sequences occurred across donors. An earlier analysis of roughly 580 of the donors used high-throughput TCR beta sequencing to judge whether each TCR beta V gene segment behaved as functional or pseudogenic. Alongside the repertoire data, information on donor age, sex, ethnicity and CMV serostatus was compiled. In a later genetic analysis, genome-wide SNP genotypes for about 65% of the 666 donors were used, and that subset was treated as a discovery cohort. Every repertoire in the discovery cohort had been generated on one and the same sequencing platform. Class I and class II HLA loci were covered by the typing at four-digit resolution. The number of donors typed differed by locus, with roughly 620-640 for A, B, C, DRB1 and DQB1, around 520 for DQA1, 600 to 610 for DPA1, and some 470 for DPB1. About five DR-DQ haplotypes were treated as single units for association and clustering because of strong linkage in the cohort. Among 300 to 500 genotyped donors of the cohort, an average of approximately 220,000 unique TCR beta nucleotide sequences was sequenced per donor, of which 15% to 20% were non-productive.

Paper-wide results and their limitations: The cohort was sequenced for TCR beta chains only, and without alpha or paired-chain data the features that could be detected were limited. Presence/absence analyses assumed roughly uniform sequencing depth across donors, an assumption that may not hold. According to a later genetic analysis, donors in an Asian-associated ancestry cluster had fewer N-insertions in productive TCRs than the roughly 700-donor mean. An earlier analysis of 587 of the donors showed that most TCR beta V segments appeared in productive rearrangements either about 87% or about 30% of the time, which broadly matched IMGT annotations. V-gene and J-gene trimming of TCR beta chains was associated with a missense DCLRE1C variant in a later genetic analysis, and the association was replicated in an independent cohort. A few of the identified cytomegalovirus-associated TCR beta chains were confirmed in vitro to be specific for cytomegalovirus antigens. Several of the top co-occurrence clusters appeared to be linked to parvovirus B19, influenza, CMV and Epstein-Barr virus, according to a later analysis. Because the 87-base-pair reads could not distinguish some IMGT-functional V segments, including TRBV6-2 and TRBV6-3, those segments were excluded. Because HLA typing was missing for some donors at each locus, association tests included only the typed subset. Strong co-occurrence of HLA alleles, especially DR and DQ, made assigning TCR associations to individual alleles difficult. A total of fewer than 200 TCR beta chains were listed by the study as associated with cytomegalovirus. Because counts were too low, seventeen rarely observed V segments, including chromosome 9 orphons, were left out of the earlier analysis of some 600 of the donors. A later analysis found that TCR association rates varied across HLA loci, with DRB1 alleles showing the most associated TCRs and HLA-C alleles the fewest. Linkage disequilibrium might explain the correlated functional status among segregating V segments, but an unknown experimental factor could not be excluded. The classifier was reported to diagnose cytomegalovirus status with high specificity and sensitivity in both the original and validation cohorts. In a later analysis, most CMV-associated TCR beta chains were found to appear HLA-restricted, with HLA associations seemingly driven largely by CMV exposure. Across donors, most TCR sequences were observed very rarely, whereas some public TCRs were present in many individuals. The sequencing pipeline was judged likely to have produced a cluster of highly shared sequence variants as a technical artifact. A further reported finding was that TCR beta sequences accurately predicted the HLA-A and HLA-B alleles for most subjects in the first cohort. According to the authors, the approach could potentially be generalized to other disease states and immunological phenotypes. In a later analysis, HLA-associated TCR beta chains showed more clonal expansion and lower generation probabilities than non-associated chains that were equally common. Immune exposure information for the cohort was limited to CMV serostatus. At a false discovery rate of 0.05, a later analysis linked some 18,000 TCR beta sequences to specific HLA alleles.

Preparation of the library involved the immunoSEQ multiplex PCR assay. The multiplex PCR relied on a mix of 60 forward primers for TCR Vbeta segments and 13 reverse primers for TCR Jbeta segments. Amplification of the CDR3 region of rearranged TCR beta genes was performed with a multiplex PCR assay on genomic DNA. The Illumina HiSeq System was used to sequence the amplified TCR beta libraries as 87-base-pair reads. The authors processed their data as follows. Across the 500 to 850 repertoires, a later analysis counted tens of millions of unique TCR beta chains, around 11 million of which were shared by at least two donors. Raw reads were error-corrected and collapsed into unique sequences with a nearest-neighbor algorithm that merged closely related sequences to remove PCR and sequencing errors. V, D and J gene segments were assigned by aligning CDR3 sequences to IMGT reference sequences. For a sequence to be retained, a match of at least six nucleotides was required to both a V gene segment and a J gene segment. Rearrangements were classified as productive when the CDR3 lacked stop codons and remained in frame with V and J, and all other rearrangements were classified as non-productive. Following IMGT convention, CDR3 was defined as the stretch from the second conserved V-encoded cysteine up to the conserved J-encoded phenylalanine. In an earlier analysis of 587 of the donors, sequences lacking an unambiguous match to a single V gene segment were excluded. An earlier analysis of a few hundred of the donors called V segments functional above 56.7% productive rearrangements and segregating when the between-donor standard deviation exceeded 5%. To diagnose cytomegalovirus status from the catalog of TCR beta chain sequences, a statistical classification framework was built. V and J gene assignment, in a later analysis, came from comparing TCR nucleotide sequences with IMGT/GENE-DB human TR gene sequences. In a later analysis, CDR3 sequences and most-parsimonious VDJ recombination scenarios were assigned using the TCRdist pipeline. In a later analysis, every TCR beta chain was defined by the combination of its CDR3 amino acid sequence and its V-gene family, and reads without a unique V-gene family were dropped. In a later analysis, 500 to 650 highly shared, low-generation-probability nucleotide sequences were removed to address suspected cross-contamination and a sequencing artifact. In a later analysis, a clonal expansion index for each public chain was calculated from normalized within-repertoire ranks of inferred template counts. A later analysis computed generation probabilities with a VDJ recombination model fitted to out-of-frame rearrangements, and checked the results against IGoR. Hypergeometric tests were used in a later analysis to score TCR-TCR, TCR-HLA and TCR-CMV co-occurrence, with a repertoire-size bias correction applied to the TCR pairs. A later analysis estimated false discovery rates by permuting HLA or CMV assignments 20 times. A later analysis grouped co-occurring TCRs with DBSCAN, adding TCRdist sequence similarity when clustering within HLA-allele-positive subsets. Repertoires with fewer than 30,000 or more than 120,000 public chains were left out of co-occurrence clustering, as were five repertoires with anomalous nucleotide sharing. As stored in TCRdb, this immuneACCESS dataset retains in-frame rearrangements with V and J assigned. A fraction of the clones does not appear; measured against another copy, unresolved V genes explain less than half of the discrepancy, and the remainder lacks a known reason. V and J calls and clone size are as listed in that table; D and trimming were resolved from the DNA. This sample gives 150,000 to 200,000 clones in total; approximately 79% of them show up just once. About 14% of the sample is held by the ten biggest clonotypes.

Material: PBMCs. The chain is encoded by TRBV9 joined to TRBJ2-1; 11 bases in the junction line up with TRBD2. This TCR derives from a man aged 45-65 years in good health and CMV-seropositive. Read as DNA, the sequence is TGTGCCAGCAGCGCCTTAGCGGGGGGGGCCTACAATGAGCAGTTCTTC. Translation gives CASSALAGGAYNEQFF.